The 23 T cell receptor beta chains below come from one sample, sequenced in a study of STAT5B mutations in CD4+ large granular lymphocyte leukemia. The method was immunoSEQ multiplex PCR; TCRdb's version includes in-frame clones alone and lacks a portion of them. The data hold 32,000 or so clones, with 79% observed a single time. The specimen was CD4+ T cells from blood buffy coats. These TCRs come from a human donor in good health.

The chain uses TRBV7-2 and TRBJ1-1; TRBD1 aligns across 11 bases. Germline V lookup: CDR1 SGHTA, CDR2 FQGNSA. V was pared by 4 bases and J by 7 bases, with 8 bases of the junction left unmatched. The CDR3 covers 15 residues. CDR3 bases: TGTGCCAGCAGCTCCGGGACAGGGGGTAGGAATGAAGCTTTCTTT. It translates to CASSSGTGGRNEAFF.

The rearrangement uses TRBV29-1 and TRBJ2-1, with 12 bases fitting TRBD2. Germline CDR1 SQVTM, CDR2 ANQGSEA. J gave up 4 bases and V 3 bases, and 7 bases lay outside the gene matches. The CDR3 has 16 amino acids. The CDR3 is CSVEGWGTSGYNEQFF. The CDR3 DNA reads TGCAGCGTTGAGGGGTGGGGGACTAGCGGGTACAATGAGCAGTTCTTC.

This CDR3 reads CASSLNKNTEAFF. For the CDR3, the DNA is TGTGCCAGCAGTTTAAACAAGAACACTGAAGCTTTCTTT. This chain connects TRBV28 to TRBJ1-1; D gene unclear. CDR1 and CDR2 (germline): MDHEN, SYDVKM. Trimming removed 2 bases from V and 1 base from J, with 5 bases in between. CDR3 size: 13 residues. The variable domain in full, completed from reference TRBV28 and TRBJ1-1, reads DVKVTQSSRYLVKRTGEKVFLECVQDMDHENMFWYRQDPGLGLRLIYFSYDVKMKEKGDIPEGYSVSREKKERFSLILESASTNQTSMYLCASSLNKNTEAFFGQGTRLTVV.

The table lists this clone with a count of one. DNA for the CDR3: TGTGCCAGCAGCTTGGGGGCAGGGGAGGCAGATACGCAGTATTTT. It specifies CASSLGAGEADTQYF. V gene TRBV5-5 combines with J gene TRBJ2-3, with D tentatively TRBD1 or TRBD2 (6 bases each). Germline V gene sequence: CDR1 SGHKS, CDR2 YYEKEE (reference sequence). Trimming removed 0 bases from V and 4 bases from J, with 12 bases in between. The CDR3 loop spans 15 amino acids. Variable domain in full (rest from reference TRBV5-5 and TRBJ2-3): DAGVTQSPTHLIKTRGQQVTLRCSPISGHKSVSWYQQVLGQGPQFIFQYYEKEERGRGNFPDRFSARQFPNYSSELNVNALLLGDSALYLCASSLGAGEADTQYFGPGTRLTVL.

The chain combines TRBV6-5 with TRBJ2-5; D ambiguous. Germline values: CDR1 MNHEY, CDR2 SVGAGI. The CDR3 loop spans 14 amino acids. V lost 2 bases and J 6 bases, leaving 13 bases between the germline ends. CDR3 sequence reads: CASSYERLPQTQYF. For the CDR3, the DNA is TGTGCCAGCAGTTACGAACGCCTGCCCCAGACCCAGTACTTC.

Here the CDR3 reads CASSVAYFSGGADTQYF. The CDR3 coding sequence is TGTGCCAGCAGCGTAGCTTATTTCAGCGGGGGGGCAGATACGCAGTATTTT. This chain connects TRBV9 to TRBJ2-3; 10 bases line up with TRBD2. The V segment lost 0 bases and the J segment 4 bases; nucleotides outside the gene matches: 8. Germline V gene lookup returns CDR1 SGDLS and CDR2 YYNGEE. The CDR3 loop spans 17 amino acids.

The CDR3 sequence: CASSGRVVGQQETQYF. CDR3 bases: TGTGCCAGCAGCGGCCGCGTTGTGGGACAGCAAGAGACCCAGTACTTC. The chain couples TRBV5-4 to TRBJ2-5; 7 bases are shared with TRBD1. V shed 4 bases and J 2 bases; nucleotides not matched to a gene: 11. CDR1 SGHNT and CDR2 YYREEE come from the germline V gene (reference sequence). The CDR3 consists of 16 residues. Drawing the rest from reference TRBV5-4 and TRBJ2-5, the complete variable domain is ETGVTQSPTHLIKTRGQQVTLRCSSQSGHNTVSWYQQALGQGPQFIFQYYREEENGRGNFPPRFSGLQFPNYSSELNVNALELDDSALYLCASSGRVVGQQETQYFGPGTRLLVL.

The V call is TRBV29-1, the J call TRBJ2-1; TRBD2 might be the D (6 bases). The CDR3 totals 16 residues. The germline CDR1 and CDR2 sequences are SQVTM and ANQGSEA. With 6 bases removed from V and 5 bases from J, the gap between germline ends came to 23 bases. CDR3 nucleotides: TGCAGCGTGGGGGGTCTGGGGGAGGTGGGACACAATGAGCAGTTCTTC. The encoded protein is CSVGGLGEVGHNEQFF.

V and J are TRBV7-2 and TRBJ1-5, with D maybe TRBD1 (6 bases). This CDR3 comprises 15 residues. Trimming took 1 base from V and 7 from J, leaving 14 bases between them. Per the germline V gene, CDR1 is SGHTA and CDR2 is FQGNSA. CDR3 region: CASSLGGGRGQPQHF. The CDR3 DNA follows: TGTGCCAGCAGCTTAGGTGGGGGGCGCGGGCAGCCCCAGCATTTT.

J is TRBJ1-2 and V is TRBV19; 8 bases map to TRBD1. Germline V lookup: CDR1 LNHDA, CDR2 SQIVND (reference sequence). The CDR3 spans 12 residues. V lost 5 bases to trimming and J lost 6 bases; unmatched junction nucleotides: 2. The CDR3 DNA is TGTGCCAGTAGTTGGACAGGGAATGGCTACACCTTC. It yields the protein CASSWTGNGYTF.

The rearrangement uses TRBV10-1 and TRBJ2-1, with 9 bases matching TRBD2. The trim removed 3 bases at V and 5 bases at J, leaving 2 bases unmatched. The CDR3 has 14 amino acids. CDR1 is WNHNN and CDR2 is SYGVQD in the germline V gene (reference sequence). This chain's CDR3 is CASSEVAGDNEQFF. Here the CDR3 DNA reads TGCGCCAGCAGTGAAGTAGCGGGGGACAATGAGCAGTTCTTC.

This chain links TRBV5-1 with TRBJ1-3, with D unresolved. V lost 3 bases and J lost 2, with 18 bases in between. Germline V gene lookup returns CDR1 SGHRS and CDR2 YFSETQ. This CDR3 is built from 17 residues. The CDR3 here is CASSWTPLGETGNTIYF. As DNA, the CDR3 is TGCGCCAGCAGCTGGACTCCCCTTGGGGAAACTGGAAACACCATATATTTT. The full variable domain, in which reference TRBV5-1 and TRBJ1-3 provide the parts outside the CDR3, is KAGVTQTPRYLIKTRGQQVTLSCSPISGHRSVSWYQQTPGQGLQFLFEYFSETQRNKGNFPGRFSGRQFSNSRSEMNVSTLELGDSALYLCASSWTPLGETGNTIYFGEGSWLTVV.

The chain uses TRBV7-8 and TRBJ2-1, with D perhaps matching TRBD1 or TRBD2 (6 bases each). Germline-derived CDR1 and CDR2 are SGHVS and FQNEAQ. CDR3 length: 12 amino acids. V lost 3 bases to trimming and J lost 8 bases, with 8 bases between them. CDR3 nucleotide sequence: TGTGCCAGCAGCTTCGGGGGCCATGAGCAGTTCTTC. It translates to CASSFGGHEQFF.

The rearrangement joins TRBV5-1 to TRBJ1-3; weak D call: TRBD1 (5 bases). The V and J ends lost 0 bases and 4 bases respectively, with 14 bases between them. This CDR3 has 16 residues. Germline loops: CDR1 SGHRS, CDR2 YFSETQ. CDR3 sequence: CASSLDVWTSGNTIYF. The CDR3, as DNA: TGCGCCAGCAGCTTGGATGTATGGACAAGCGGAAACACCATATATTTT.

The V call is TRBV15, the J call TRBJ2-4; 9 bases are a match to TRBD1. This CDR3 has 16 amino acids. Germline V gives CDR1 LNHNV, CDR2 YYDKDF (reference sequence). Losses at the gene ends were 0 bases for V and 9 bases for J; bases not matched to a gene: 9. CDR3: CATSRDLRTGEAIQYF. Here the CDR3 DNA reads TGTGCCACCAGCAGAGACCTTAGGACAGGGGAGGCCATTCAGTACTTC.

The V and J genes are TRBV6-6 and TRBJ2-5; D may be TRBD1 (7 bases). The CDR3 is made up of 15 amino acids. Trimming removed 4 bases at V and 2 bases at J, with 14 bases between. Germline lookup yields CDR1 MNHNY and CDR2 SVGAGI (reference sequence). CDR3 amino acids: CASSSTRGQQETQYF. For the CDR3, the DNA is TGTGCCAGCAGTTCGACTAGGGGACAGCAAGAGACCCAGTACTTC.

The chain carries TRBV4-3 and TRBJ2-1; D ambiguous. CDR1 and CDR2 (germline): LGHNA, YSLEER. Trimming took 4 bases from V and 0 from J, leaving 7 bases between them. The length of the CDR3 is 14 residues. This chain's CDR3 is CASSLMSSYNEQFF. Written as DNA, the CDR3 is TGCGCCAGCAGCCTAATGAGCTCCTACAATGAGCAGTTCTTC.

V and J are TRBV11-3 and TRBJ2-5, with TRBD2 matching 11 bases. V trimming: 5 bases; J trimming: 2 bases; junction bases outside the gene matches: 16. Germline V CDR1 and CDR2: SGHNT, YENEEA. This CDR3 region has 19 residues. DNA of the CDR3: TGTGCCAGCAGCGCGACAGTTACTAGCGGGGGTTTCCGTCAAGAGACCCAGTACTTC. Translating gives CASSATVTSGGFRQETQYF.

The chain has TRBV28 and TRBJ1-2, with D unresolved. Germline values: CDR1 MDHEN, CDR2 SYDVKM. V lost 5 bases to trimming and J lost 5 bases, with 12 bases between them. There are 13 residues in the CDR3. The CDR3 sequence: CASSLRAGYGYTF. As DNA, the CDR3 is TGTGCCAGCAGTCTCCGGGCCGGTTATGGCTACACCTTC.

In this sample, this clone turned up a few times. The V call is TRBV18, the J call TRBJ1-1; 8 nucleotides align to TRBD1. The ends lost 6 bases at V and 0 bases at J; junction bases unmatched: 6. This CDR3 has 15 amino acids. Germline V gene sequence: CDR1 KGHSH, CDR2 LQKENI. The CDR3 nucleotides read TGTGCCAGCTCCGGACAGGGTATTATGAACACTGAAGCTTTCTTT. This translates into CASSGQGIMNTEAFF.

The V and J genes are TRBV14 and TRBJ2-3; D possibly corresponds to TRBD2 (5 bases). Trimming cost V 2 bases and J 4 bases, with 13 bases left between them. In germline, CDR1 is SGHDN, CDR2 FVKESK. This CDR3 has 15 amino acids. The CDR3 spells CASSQLASPADTQYF. CDR3 nucleotides: TGTGCCAGCAGCCAATTGGCTAGCCCCGCAGATACGCAGTATTTT.

This clone was recorded only once. This chain connects TRBV18 to TRBJ1-5; D is possibly TRBD1 (5 bases). V gave up 3 bases and J gave up 5 bases, with 11 bases separating them. Germline CDR1 is KGHSH and CDR2 is LQKENI. The CDR3 covers 14 residues. The CDR3 DNA follows: TGTGCCAGCTCACCTTCGGGGGGGGATCAGCCCCAGCATTTT. Translating gives CASSPSGGDQPQHF.

V is TRBV11-2 and J is TRBJ1-1; D perhaps matches TRBD1 (5 bases). Trimming removed 2 bases from V and 1 base from J, with 11 bases in between. This CDR3 is built from 15 residues. In germline, CDR1 is SGHAT, CDR2 FQNNGV. CDR3 sequence: CASSLMWGGNTEAFF. The CDR3, as DNA: TGTGCCAGCAGCTTAATGTGGGGGGGGAACACTGAAGCTTTCTTT. The variable domain in full, completed from reference TRBV11-2 and TRBJ1-1, reads EAGVAQSPRYKIIEKRQSVAFWCNPISGHATLYWYQQILGQGPKLLIQFQNNGVVDDSQLPKDRFSAERLKGVDSTLKIQPAKLEDSAVYLCASSLMWGGNTEAFFGQGTRLTVV.